This entry concerns a single T cell receptor (beta chain). The ends were cut back, 6 bases at V and 3 bases at J, with 15 bases in the middle. This CDR3 has 15 amino acids. CDR1 SNHLY and CDR2 FYNNEI come from the germline V gene. TCRdb reanalysed the 5' RACE reads using MiXCR and keeps one entry per CDR3 protein. The data contain 350,000 to 450,000 distinct CDR3 sequences, approximately 15% of them singletons. The entry originates in a study of T-cell memory formation after mild COVID-19. The V and J genes are TRBV2 and TRBJ2-4; a possible D gene is TRBD1 (6 bases). The specimen was PBMCs or a T cell subset sorted from them (not recorded which). This receptor was obtained from a man younger than 35 who had mild COVID-19 (a few samples of this study predate the infection). Cell type and time point are not known. CDR3 residues: CASSGTLGRKNIQYF. CDR3 coding DNA: TGTGCCAGCAGCGGGACATTGGGGCGCAAAAACATTCAGTACTTC.